The rows below give T cell receptor beta chains drawn from one sample of a study of blood T cell repertoires in COVID-19. Sequencing was performed with immunoSEQ multiplex PCR; in TCRdb, only in-frame clones are kept and a portion is missing. The sample lists some 140,000 clones; around 89% were seen once. Specimen: peripheral blood. Receptors originate from a middle-aged man with active or convalescent COVID-19. Each CDR3 is given with its conserved first and last residue. The order of the fields is J gene, CDR3 length, D gene, V gene, clone size, CDR3 protein, CDR3 DNA. A D gene is named only where the DNA matches it firmly. Size values are once, few and many counts, or a class for expanded clones, and some rows have none.

j_call: TRBJ1-6
cdr3_length: 13
d_call: TRBD1
v_call: TRBV29-1
clone_size: -
cdr3_aa: CSVTTGGDSPLHF
cdr3_nt: TGCAGCGTTACGACAGGGGGGGATTCACCCCTCCACTTT

j_call: TRBJ1-6
cdr3_length: 19
d_call: -
v_call: TRBV4-3
clone_size: -
cdr3_aa: CASSQDHFRGLNHNSPLHF
cdr3_nt: TGCGCCAGCAGCCAAGATCACTTCAGGGGCCTAAACCATAATTCACCCCTCCACTTT

j_call: TRBJ1-2
cdr3_length: 12
d_call: -
v_call: TRBV15
clone_size: -
cdr3_aa: CATSTGYYGYTF
cdr3_nt: TGTGCCACCAGCACAGGGTACTATGGCTACACCTTC

j_call: TRBJ1-2
cdr3_length: 15
d_call: TRBD1
v_call: TRBV6-2/TRBV6-3
clone_size: -
cdr3_aa: CASSSTGGLNYGYTF
cdr3_nt: TGTGCCAGCAGTTCAACAGGGGGCCTTAACTATGGCTACACCTTC

j_call: TRBJ2-1
cdr3_length: 16
d_call: -
v_call: TRBV6-2/TRBV6-3
clone_size: -
cdr3_aa: CASSSRDTFTYNEQFF
cdr3_nt: TGTGCCAGCAGTTCGAGGGACACCTTCACCTACAATGAGCAGTTCTTC

j_call: TRBJ2-7
cdr3_length: 13
d_call: -
v_call: TRBV24-1
clone_size: few
cdr3_aa: CATSDLAPSGQYF
cdr3_nt: TGTGCCACCAGTGATTTGGCCCCTTCGGGGCAGTACTTC

j_call: TRBJ1-2
cdr3_length: 15
d_call: -
v_call: TRBV9
clone_size: once
cdr3_aa: CASSPSPEGFYGYTF
cdr3_nt: TGTGCCAGCAGCCCCTCTCCTGAGGGATTCTATGGCTACACCTTC

j_call: TRBJ2-1
cdr3_length: 14
d_call: TRBD2
v_call: TRBV11-2
clone_size: -
cdr3_aa: CASSFLAGGNEQFF
cdr3_nt: TGTGCCAGCAGCTTTTTAGCGGGAGGCAATGAGCAGTTCTTC

j_call: TRBJ2-7
cdr3_length: 15
d_call: TRBD1
v_call: TRBV19
clone_size: -
cdr3_aa: CASSNRRQGLYEQYF
cdr3_nt: TGTGCCAGTAGTAATCGGAGACAGGGGCTTTACGAGCAGTACTTC

j_call: TRBJ2-7
cdr3_length: 13
d_call: -
v_call: TRBV2
clone_size: -
cdr3_aa: CASKRQDSYEQYF
cdr3_nt: TGTGCCAGCAAAAGACAGGACTCCTACGAGCAGTACTTC

j_call: TRBJ1-2
cdr3_length: 15
d_call: TRBD1
v_call: TRBV4-3
clone_size: -
cdr3_aa: CASSPDRGEVYGYTF
cdr3_nt: TGCGCCAGCAGCCCCGACAGGGGGGAAGTATATGGCTACACCTTC

j_call: TRBJ1-6
cdr3_length: 15
d_call: TRBD1
v_call: TRBV11-2
clone_size: once
cdr3_aa: CASSWAGQATSPLHF
cdr3_nt: TGTGCCAGCAGCTGGGCGGGACAGGCGACTTCACCCCTCCACTTT

j_call: TRBJ2-5
cdr3_length: 14
d_call: -
v_call: TRBV30
clone_size: -
cdr3_aa: CAWSVQEEEETQYF
cdr3_nt: TGTGCCTGGAGTGTACAAGAGGAGGAAGAGACCCAGTACTTC

j_call: TRBJ2-1
cdr3_length: 16
d_call: -
v_call: TRBV7-2
clone_size: -
cdr3_aa: CASSLAALALNNEQFF
cdr3_nt: TGTGCCAGCAGCTTAGCGGCTCTAGCTCTTAACAATGAGCAGTTCTTC

j_call: TRBJ1-1
cdr3_length: 16
d_call: -
v_call: TRBV19
clone_size: -
cdr3_aa: CASSTYRVSTNTEAFF
cdr3_nt: TGTGCCAGTAGTACGTACAGGGTGTCGACGAACACTGAAGCTTTCTTT

j_call: TRBJ1-5
cdr3_length: 14
d_call: -
v_call: TRBV19
clone_size: -
cdr3_aa: CASTNPSVFQPQHF
cdr3_nt: TGTGCCAGTACTAACCCCTCGGTTTTTCAGCCCCAGCATTTT

j_call: TRBJ1-4
cdr3_length: 15
d_call: TRBD1
v_call: TRBV4-3
clone_size: -
cdr3_aa: CASSQETRGVEKLFF
cdr3_nt: TGCGCCAGCAGCCAAGAGACCAGGGGGGTTGAAAAACTGTTTTTT

j_call: TRBJ2-5
cdr3_length: 17
d_call: TRBD2
v_call: TRBV4-1
clone_size: -
cdr3_aa: CASSQVVAGGFLETQYF
cdr3_nt: TGCGCCAGCAGCCAAGTCGTCGCGGGAGGGTTCCTGGAGACCCAGTACTTC

j_call: TRBJ2-7
cdr3_length: 14
d_call: TRBD1
v_call: TRBV6-5
clone_size: -
cdr3_aa: CASTPTGSSYEQYF
cdr3_nt: TGTGCCAGCACTCCGACAGGGAGCTCCTACGAGCAGTACTTC

j_call: TRBJ1-3
cdr3_length: 14
d_call: TRBD1
v_call: TRBV6-6
clone_size: -
cdr3_aa: CASSPGQGLHTIYF
cdr3_nt: TGTGCCAGCTCTCCGGGACAGGGGTTACACACCATATATTTT

j_call: TRBJ2-5
cdr3_length: 16
d_call: -
v_call: TRBV6-1
clone_size: once
cdr3_aa: CASSELQGPKGGTQYF
cdr3_nt: TGTGCCAGCAGTGAATTGCAAGGACCAAAAGGGGGGACCCAGTACTTC

j_call: TRBJ1-5
cdr3_length: 16
d_call: -
v_call: TRBV4-2
clone_size: -
cdr3_aa: CASSPRTDYSNQPQHF
cdr3_nt: TGTGCCAGCAGCCCCAGGACAGACTATAGCAATCAGCCCCAGCATTTT

j_call: TRBJ2-7
cdr3_length: 13
d_call: -
v_call: TRBV7-8
clone_size: -
cdr3_aa: CASSAAALYEQYF
cdr3_nt: TGTGCCAGCAGCGCCGCGGCGCTCTACGAGCAGTACTTC

j_call: TRBJ2-7
cdr3_length: 16
d_call: TRBD1
v_call: TRBV5-1
clone_size: -
cdr3_aa: CASRKETGQGSYEQYF
cdr3_nt: TGCGCCAGCAGAAAGGAGACTGGACAGGGGTCCTACGAGCAGTACTTC

j_call: TRBJ1-4
cdr3_length: 11
d_call: -
v_call: TRBV20-1
clone_size: -
cdr3_aa: CSLLSNEKLFF
cdr3_nt: TGCAGTCTTCTGTCTAATGAAAAACTGTTTTTT

j_call: TRBJ1-6
cdr3_length: 13
d_call: TRBD1
v_call: TRBV2
clone_size: -
cdr3_aa: CASSDRDNSPLHF
cdr3_nt: TGTGCCAGCTCGGACAGGGATAATTCACCCCTCCACTTT

j_call: TRBJ2-1
cdr3_length: 16
d_call: -
v_call: TRBV7-8
clone_size: -
cdr3_aa: CASSLKGHGSYNEQFF
cdr3_nt: TGTGCCAGCAGCTTAAAAGGACATGGGTCCTACAATGAGCAGTTCTTC

j_call: TRBJ2-3
cdr3_length: 12
d_call: -
v_call: TRBV5-1
clone_size: -
cdr3_aa: CASSIATDTQYF
cdr3_nt: TGCGCCAGCAGTATAGCGACAGATACGCAGTATTTT

j_call: TRBJ2-1
cdr3_length: 17
d_call: -
v_call: TRBV4-1
clone_size: -
cdr3_aa: CASSQEWSRVQDNEQFF
cdr3_nt: TGCGCCAGCAGCCAAGAGTGGTCGCGGGTTCAAGACAATGAGCAGTTCTTC

j_call: TRBJ2-7
cdr3_length: 16
d_call: TRBD1
v_call: TRBV7-9
clone_size: -
cdr3_aa: CASTTPRLDRSYEQYF
cdr3_nt: TGTGCCAGCACCACTCCGCGATTGGACAGGAGCTACGAGCAGTACTTC

j_call: TRBJ1-2
cdr3_length: 14
d_call: -
v_call: TRBV19
clone_size: -
cdr3_aa: CASSVNRDNYGYTF
cdr3_nt: TGTGCCAGTAGTGTCAACAGGGATAACTATGGCTACACCTTC

j_call: TRBJ1-5
cdr3_length: 14
d_call: TRBD1
v_call: TRBV19
clone_size: few
cdr3_aa: CASSSRDRVPPQHF
cdr3_nt: TGTGCCAGTAGTTCTAGGGACAGGGTGCCGCCCCAGCATTTT

j_call: TRBJ2-4
cdr3_length: 14
d_call: TRBD2
v_call: TRBV28
clone_size: -
cdr3_aa: CASLAGAVKNIQYF
cdr3_nt: TGTGCCAGCCTAGCGGGAGCGGTCAAAAACATTCAGTACTTC

j_call: TRBJ1-2
cdr3_length: 14
d_call: -
v_call: TRBV4-3
clone_size: -
cdr3_aa: CASRERLADYGYTF
cdr3_nt: TGCGCCAGCAGGGAAAGGTTAGCTGACTATGGCTACACCTTC

j_call: TRBJ2-7
cdr3_length: 16
d_call: -
v_call: TRBV15
clone_size: -
cdr3_aa: CATSRGIAEGSYEQYF
cdr3_nt: TGTGCCACCAGCAGAGGGATAGCGGAGGGGTCCTACGAGCAGTACTTC

j_call: TRBJ1-6
cdr3_length: 16
d_call: -
v_call: TRBV7-5
clone_size: few
cdr3_aa: CVRSLREDREDSPLHF
cdr3_nt: TGTGTCAGAAGCTTAAGGGAGGACAGGGAGGATTCACCCCTCCACTTT

j_call: TRBJ1-3
cdr3_length: 13
d_call: TRBD1
v_call: TRBV30
clone_size: -
cdr3_aa: CALDRYTGNTIYF
cdr3_nt: TGTGCCTTGGACAGGTATACTGGAAACACCATATATTTT

j_call: TRBJ1-3
cdr3_length: 13
d_call: TRBD1
v_call: TRBV30
clone_size: -
cdr3_aa: CARATGTGNTIYF
cdr3_nt: TGTGCCAGAGCGACAGGGACTGGAAACACCATATATTTT

j_call: TRBJ1-1
cdr3_length: 14
d_call: TRBD1
v_call: TRBV5-1
clone_size: -
cdr3_aa: CASSFGQAFTEAFF
cdr3_nt: TGCGCCAGCAGCTTTGGACAGGCCTTCACTGAAGCTTTCTTT

j_call: TRBJ2-1
cdr3_length: 14
d_call: -
v_call: TRBV5-1
clone_size: -
cdr3_aa: CASASGAWFNEQFF
cdr3_nt: TGCGCCAGCGCATCAGGGGCATGGTTCAATGAGCAGTTCTTC